The clone carrying this T cell receptor (beta chain) was counted a few times. Its cognate antigen is unknown. This entry comes from a study of T cell repertoires in cytomegalovirus infection. General study points: Dominating the ex vivo response were HLA-C-restricted CMV-specific TCR beta clonotypes.

TCRdb reanalysed the reads using MiXCR and keeps one entry per CDR3 protein. The table shows a few hundred thousand distinct CDR3 sequences, with 30% to 35% occurring only once. The junction had 11 bases not matched to a gene; V was cut back by 8 bases and J by 4 bases. The length of the CDR3 is 16 residues. The receptor's source is a human donor in good health (CMV status not recorded). Some clones in this sample may be carry-over from other donors' samples. Sequenced here: cultured PBMCs, sampled from culture after CMV antigen stimulation. V usage is TRBV12-3 or TRBV12-4 and J usage is TRBJ1-2; 12 nucleotides match TRBD1. The CDR3 reads CASRPRDRGRSYGYTF. The CDR3 region has the DNA TGTGCCAGCCGGCCCCGGGACAGGGGGCGCAGCTATGGCTACACCTTC.